This TCR beta chain appears in the sequencing data of a study of cytomegalovirus exposure and HLA in healthy donors. Study-wide points: CMV serostatus stood as the only immune exposure information on hand. Cytomegalovirus-associated status was assigned to 150 or so TCR beta chains.

Unrecorded immune exposure was likely among donors, who were nominally healthy when sampled. A multiplex PCR was run with 60 Vbeta primers and 13 Jbeta primers. TCRdb keeps only in-frame clones here, not all; method: immunoSEQ multiplex PCR. The profile shows some 150,000 clones, around four fifths of them singletons. Remarks on this clone: Antigen: not known.

The CDR3 loop spans 15 amino acids. The J segment lost 5 bases and the V segment lost 4 bases, leaving 9 bases of the junction unmatched. CDR1 is SGDLS and CDR2 is YYNGEE in the germline V gene. The specimen was PBMCs. The chain employs TRBV9 and TRBJ2-5; 9 nucleotides line up with TRBD1. This TCR was recovered from a man aged 25-45 years in good health and CMV-seronegative. The CDR3 is CASSSSGTGYETQYF. For the CDR3, the DNA is TGTGCCAGCAGCTCATCCGGGACAGGGTACGAGACCCAGTACTTC.